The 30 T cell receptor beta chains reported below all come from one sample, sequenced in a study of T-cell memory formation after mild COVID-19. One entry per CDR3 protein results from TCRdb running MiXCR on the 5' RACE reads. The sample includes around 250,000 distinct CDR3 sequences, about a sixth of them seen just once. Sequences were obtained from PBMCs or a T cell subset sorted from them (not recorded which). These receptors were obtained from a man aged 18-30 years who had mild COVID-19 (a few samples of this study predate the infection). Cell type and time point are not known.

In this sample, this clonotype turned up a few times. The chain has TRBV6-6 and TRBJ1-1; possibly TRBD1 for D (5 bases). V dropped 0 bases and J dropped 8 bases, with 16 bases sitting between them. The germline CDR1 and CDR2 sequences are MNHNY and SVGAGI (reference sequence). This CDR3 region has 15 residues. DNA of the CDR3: TGTGCCAGCAGTTACTCGCCAGGGCGAATCCCCGAAGCTTTCTTT. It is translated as CASSYSPGRIPEAFF.

The chain's CDR3 is CASSSSRRMQYF. CDR3 DNA sequence: TGTGCCAGCAGCTCCTCCAGGAGGATGCAGTATTTT. V gene TRBV3-1 combines with J gene TRBJ2-3; tentatively, D is TRBD2 (5 bases). Per the germline V gene, CDR1 is LGHDT and CDR2 is YNNKEL (reference sequence). The CDR3 covers 12 residues. V lost 5 bases and J lost 11, with 14 bases in between.

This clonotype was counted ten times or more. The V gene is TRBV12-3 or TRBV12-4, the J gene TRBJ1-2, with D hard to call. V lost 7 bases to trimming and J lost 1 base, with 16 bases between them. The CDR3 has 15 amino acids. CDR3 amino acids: CASTLQTGVNYGYTF. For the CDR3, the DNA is TGTGCCAGCACCCTCCAGACCGGGGTTAACTATGGCTACACCTTC.

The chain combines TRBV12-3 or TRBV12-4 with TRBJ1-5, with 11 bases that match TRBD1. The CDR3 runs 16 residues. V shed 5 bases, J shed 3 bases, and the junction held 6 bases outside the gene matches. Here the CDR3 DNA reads TGTGCCAGCAGTCGGGACAGGGGGGACCTCAATCAGCCCCAGCATTTT. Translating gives CASSRDRGDLNQPQHF.

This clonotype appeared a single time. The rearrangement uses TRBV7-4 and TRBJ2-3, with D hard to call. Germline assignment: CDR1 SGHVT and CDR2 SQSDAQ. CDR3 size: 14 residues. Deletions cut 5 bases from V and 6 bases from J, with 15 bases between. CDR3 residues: CASSQSEGSDTQYF. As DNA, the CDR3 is TGTGCCAGCAGCCAGTCCGAAGGTTCGGATACGCAGTATTTT.

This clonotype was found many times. The CDR3 spells CASSLGTGYGYTF. CDR3 nucleotide sequence: TGTGCCAGCAGTTTAGGGACAGGCTATGGCTACACCTTC. This chain uses TRBV12-3 or TRBV12-4 with TRBJ1-2; 7 bases match TRBD1. The CDR3 contains 13 residues. The V segment lost 1 base and the J segment 4 bases; nucleotides outside the gene matches: 0.

Here the CDR3 DNA reads TGTGCCAGCAGCCCCGAGAAGGGCAGAAGTGGCTACACCTTC. Protein sequence: CASSPEKGRSGYTF. The rearrangement joins TRBV4-2 to TRBJ1-2; D is unresolved. There are 14 residues in the CDR3. Trimming cost V 4 bases and J 7 bases, with 16 bases left between them. CDR1 is LGHNA, CDR2 YNFKEQ, per germline.

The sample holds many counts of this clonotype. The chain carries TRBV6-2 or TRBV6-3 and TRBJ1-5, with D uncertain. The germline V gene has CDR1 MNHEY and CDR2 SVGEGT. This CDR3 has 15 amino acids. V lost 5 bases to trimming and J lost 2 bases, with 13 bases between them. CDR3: CASSGRPDGNQPQHF. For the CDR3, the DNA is TGTGCCAGCAGTGGCCGACCGGACGGCAATCAGCCCCAGCATTTT.

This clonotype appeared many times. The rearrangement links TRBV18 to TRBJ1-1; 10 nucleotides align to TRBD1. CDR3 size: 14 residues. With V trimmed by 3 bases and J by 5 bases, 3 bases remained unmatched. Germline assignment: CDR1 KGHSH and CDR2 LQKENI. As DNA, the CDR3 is TGTGCCAGCTCACCCGGACAGGGGGGGACTGAAGCTTTCTTT. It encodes CASSPGQGGTEAFF.

CDR3 nucleotides: TGTGCTAGTGGTTTGGTACTCCCAAGACAGGGAGGAAACACCATATATTTT. As protein: CASGLVLPRQGGNTIYF. The chain employs TRBV12-5 and TRBJ1-3; 7 bases are shared with TRBD1. The CDR3 consists of 17 residues. V lost 0 bases to trimming and J lost 4 bases; unmatched junction nucleotides: 9. Per the germline V gene, CDR1 is LGHNT and CDR2 is FRNRAP.

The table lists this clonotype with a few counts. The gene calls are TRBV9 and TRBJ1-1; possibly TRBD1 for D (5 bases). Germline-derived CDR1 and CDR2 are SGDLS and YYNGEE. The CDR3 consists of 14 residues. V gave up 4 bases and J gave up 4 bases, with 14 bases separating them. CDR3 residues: CASSPGGTGTEAFF. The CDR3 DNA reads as TGTGCCAGCAGCCCCGGGGGGACGGGCACTGAAGCTTTCTTT.

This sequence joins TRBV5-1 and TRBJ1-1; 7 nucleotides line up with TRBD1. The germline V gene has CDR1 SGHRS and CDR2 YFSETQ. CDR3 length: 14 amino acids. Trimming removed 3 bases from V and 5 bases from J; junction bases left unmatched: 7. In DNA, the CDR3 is TGCGCCAGCAGCTCGGACAGGACGTATACTGAAGCTTTCTTT. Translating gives CASSSDRTYTEAFF. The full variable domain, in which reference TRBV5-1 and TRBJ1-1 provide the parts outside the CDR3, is KAGVTQTPRYLIKTRGQQVTLSCSPISGHRSVSWYQQTPGQGLQFLFEYFSETQRNKGNFPGRFSGRQFSNSRSEMNVSTLELGDSALYLCASSSDRTYTEAFFGQGTRLTVV.

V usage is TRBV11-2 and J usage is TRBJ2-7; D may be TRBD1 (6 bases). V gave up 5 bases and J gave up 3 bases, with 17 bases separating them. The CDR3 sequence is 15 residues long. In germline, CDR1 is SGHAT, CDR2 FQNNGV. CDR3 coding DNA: TGTGCCAGCAGCCCACGTATGTTACAGGGCTACGAGCAGTACGTC. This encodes CASSPRMLQGYEQYV.

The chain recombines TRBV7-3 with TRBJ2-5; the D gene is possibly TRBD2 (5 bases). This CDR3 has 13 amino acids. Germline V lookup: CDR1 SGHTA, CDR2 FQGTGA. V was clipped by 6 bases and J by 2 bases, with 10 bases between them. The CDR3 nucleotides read TGTGCCAGCAGTCAAACGGGGCAAGAGACCCAGTACTTC. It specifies CASSQTGQETQYF.

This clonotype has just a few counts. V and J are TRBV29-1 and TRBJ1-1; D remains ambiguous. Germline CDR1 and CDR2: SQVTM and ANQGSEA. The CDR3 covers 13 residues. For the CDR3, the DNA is TGCAGGGTGGAAACGTGGTTAGAAACTGAAGCTTTCTTT. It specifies CRVETWLETEAFF.

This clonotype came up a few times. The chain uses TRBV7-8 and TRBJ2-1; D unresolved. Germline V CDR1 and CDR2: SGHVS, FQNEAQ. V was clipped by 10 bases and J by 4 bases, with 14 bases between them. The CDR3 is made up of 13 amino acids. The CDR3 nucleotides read TGTGCCACCTCCCCCTGGCCATACAATGAGCAGTTCTTC. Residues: CATSPWPYNEQFF.

The CDR3 DNA is TGCGCCAGCAGCGCCGGGACAGGGAGCAATCAGCCCCAGCATTTT. Amino acid sequence: CASSAGTGSNQPQHF. The chain recombines TRBV5-1 with TRBJ1-5, with 9 nucleotides matching TRBD1. Per germline, CDR1 SGHRS and CDR2 YFSETQ. The CDR3 is made up of 15 amino acids. V was pared by 4 bases and J by 1 base, with 3 bases of the junction left unmatched.

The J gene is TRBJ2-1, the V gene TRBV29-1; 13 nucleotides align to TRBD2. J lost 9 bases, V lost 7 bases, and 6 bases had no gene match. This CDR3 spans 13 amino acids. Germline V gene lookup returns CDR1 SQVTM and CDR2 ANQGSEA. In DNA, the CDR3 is TGCAGCGCAACTAGCGGGGGGGCCACTGAGCAGTTCTTC. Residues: CSATSGGATEQFF.

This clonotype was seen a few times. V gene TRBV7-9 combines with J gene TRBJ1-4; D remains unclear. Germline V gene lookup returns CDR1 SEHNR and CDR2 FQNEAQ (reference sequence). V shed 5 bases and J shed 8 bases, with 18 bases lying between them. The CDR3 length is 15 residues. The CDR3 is CASSLGVRQAEKLFF. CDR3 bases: TGTGCCAGCAGCCTCGGGGTTCGTCAGGCGGAAAAACTGTTTTTT.

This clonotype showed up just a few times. The CDR3 region has the DNA TGTGCCAGCAGCCTGACAGGGGATAGCACAGATACGCAGTATTTT. Translation: CASSLTGDSTDTQYF. The chain has TRBV11-3 and TRBJ2-3; 8 bases match TRBD1. CDR1 and CDR2 from the germline V gene are SGHNT and YENEEA. After removal of 5 bases from V and 0 bases from J, the junction contained 4 bases not matched to a gene. The CDR3 extends over 15 amino acids.

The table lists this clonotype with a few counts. This CDR3 reads CASSIRTGFSEKLFF. CDR3 bases: TGTGCCAGTAGTATTCGGACAGGATTCAGTGAAAAACTGTTTTTT. The gene calls are TRBV19 and TRBJ1-4; 7 bases agree with TRBD1. The V gene end was trimmed by 3 bases and the J gene end by 7 bases; junction bases not matched to a gene: 8. This CDR3 contains 15 residues. Germline V gene lookup returns CDR1 LNHDA and CDR2 SQIVND (reference sequence). The full variable domain, with the rest looked up from reference TRBV19 and TRBJ1-4, is DGGITQSPKYLFRKEGQNVTLSCEQNLNHDAMYWYRQDPGQGLRLIYYSQIVNDFQKGDIAEGYSVSREKKESFPLTVTSAQKNPTAFYLCASSIRTGFSEKLFFGSGTQLSVL.

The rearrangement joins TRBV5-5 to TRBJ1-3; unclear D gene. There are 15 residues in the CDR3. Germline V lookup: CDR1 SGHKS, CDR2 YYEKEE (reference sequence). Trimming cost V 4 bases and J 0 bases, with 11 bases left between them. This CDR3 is CASSPGLVSGNTIYF. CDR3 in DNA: TGTGCCAGCAGCCCCGGACTCGTCTCTGGAAACACCATATATTTT. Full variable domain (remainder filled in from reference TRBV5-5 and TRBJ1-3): DAGVTQSPTHLIKTRGQQVTLRCSPISGHKSVSWYQQVLGQGPQFIFQYYEKEERGRGNFPDRFSARQFPNYSSELNVNALLLGDSALYLCASSPGLVSGNTIYFGEGSWLTVV.

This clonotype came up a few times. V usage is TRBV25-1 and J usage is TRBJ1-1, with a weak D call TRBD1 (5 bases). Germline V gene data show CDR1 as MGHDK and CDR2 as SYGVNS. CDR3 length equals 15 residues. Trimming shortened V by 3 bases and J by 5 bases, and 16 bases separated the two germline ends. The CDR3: CASSEENRRGTEAFF. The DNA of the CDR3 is TGTGCCAGCAGTGAGGAAAACAGGAGAGGGACTGAAGCTTTCTTT.

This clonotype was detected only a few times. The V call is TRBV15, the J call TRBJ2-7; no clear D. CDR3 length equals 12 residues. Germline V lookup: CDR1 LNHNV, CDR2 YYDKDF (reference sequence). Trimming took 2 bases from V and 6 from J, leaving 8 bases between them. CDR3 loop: CATSRQDSEQYF. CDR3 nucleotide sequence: TGTGCCACCAGCAGACAAGATTCCGAGCAGTACTTC.

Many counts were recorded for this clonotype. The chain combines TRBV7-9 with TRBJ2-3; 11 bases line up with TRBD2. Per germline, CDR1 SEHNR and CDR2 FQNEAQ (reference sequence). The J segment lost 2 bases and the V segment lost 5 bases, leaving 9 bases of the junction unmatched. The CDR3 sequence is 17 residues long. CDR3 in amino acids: CASSAKPSGGYTDTQYF. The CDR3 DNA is TGTGCCAGCAGCGCCAAACCTAGCGGGGGGTACACAGATACGCAGTATTTT.

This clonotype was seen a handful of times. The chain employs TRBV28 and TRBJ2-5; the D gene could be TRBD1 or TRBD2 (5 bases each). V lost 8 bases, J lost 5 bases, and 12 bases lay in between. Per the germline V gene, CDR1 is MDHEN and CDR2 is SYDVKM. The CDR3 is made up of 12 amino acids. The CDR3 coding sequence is TGTGCCAGCGGTGGGGGAGTGGAGACCCAGTACTTC. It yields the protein CASGGGVETQYF. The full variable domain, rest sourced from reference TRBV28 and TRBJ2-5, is DVKVTQSSRYLVKRTGEKVFLECVQDMDHENMFWYRQDPGLGLRLIYFSYDVKMKEKGDIPEGYSVSREKKERFSLILESASTNQTSMYLCASGGGVETQYFGPGTRLLVL.

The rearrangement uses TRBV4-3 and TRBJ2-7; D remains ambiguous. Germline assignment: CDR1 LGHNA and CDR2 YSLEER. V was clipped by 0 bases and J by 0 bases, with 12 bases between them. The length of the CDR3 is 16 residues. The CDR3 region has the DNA TGCGCCAGCAGCCAAGATGGCGGTTATAGCTCCTACGAGCAGTACTTC. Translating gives CASSQDGGYSSYEQYF.

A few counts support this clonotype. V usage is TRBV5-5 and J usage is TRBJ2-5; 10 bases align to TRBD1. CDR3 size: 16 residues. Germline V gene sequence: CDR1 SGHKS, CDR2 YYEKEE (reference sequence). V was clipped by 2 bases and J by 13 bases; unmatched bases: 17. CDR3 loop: CASSFVPPLSRDRGYF. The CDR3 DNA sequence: TGTGCCAGCAGCTTTGTTCCCCCACTTAGCAGGGACAGGGGGTACTTC.

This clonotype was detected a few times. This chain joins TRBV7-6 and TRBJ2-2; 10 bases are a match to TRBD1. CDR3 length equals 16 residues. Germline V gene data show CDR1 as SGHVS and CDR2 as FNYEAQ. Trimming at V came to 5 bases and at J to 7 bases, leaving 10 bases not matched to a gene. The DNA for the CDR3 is TGTGCCAGCAGCCCTCGACAGGGGGCGCGGGGCGGGGAGCTGTTTTTT. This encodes CASSPRQGARGGELFF.

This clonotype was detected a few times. The CDR3 DNA is TGTGCCAGCGGCAATCGACAGGGGGCGTATGGCTACACCTTC. Translation: CASGNRQGAYGYTF. V gene TRBV7-2 combines with J gene TRBJ1-2, with 10 bases that match TRBD1. V lost 8 bases and J lost 5; bases outside the gene matches: 8. Per the germline V gene, CDR1 is SGHTA and CDR2 is FQGNSA. The CDR3 extends over 14 amino acids.